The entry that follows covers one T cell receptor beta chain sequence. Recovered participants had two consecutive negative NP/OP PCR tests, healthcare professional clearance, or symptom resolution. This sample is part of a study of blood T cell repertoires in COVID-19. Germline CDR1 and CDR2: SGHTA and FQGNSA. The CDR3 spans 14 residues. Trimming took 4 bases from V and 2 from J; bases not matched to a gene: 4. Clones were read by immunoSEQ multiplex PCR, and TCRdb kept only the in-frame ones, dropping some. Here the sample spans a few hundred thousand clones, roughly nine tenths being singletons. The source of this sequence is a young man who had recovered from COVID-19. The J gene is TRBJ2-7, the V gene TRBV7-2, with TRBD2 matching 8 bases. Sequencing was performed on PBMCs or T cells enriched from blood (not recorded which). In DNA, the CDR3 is TGTGCCAGCAGCTACCGGGGGGGTCCCTACGAGCAGTACTTC. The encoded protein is CASSYRGGPYEQYF.